These T cell receptor beta chains were read from a single sample in a study of blood T cell repertoires in COVID-19. Clones were read by immunoSEQ multiplex PCR, and TCRdb kept only the in-frame ones, dropping some. Among about 130,000 clones listed, around nine tenths were seen once. Specimen: peripheral blood. Receptor source: an elderly woman with acute or convalescent COVID-19. Each CDR3 is given with its conserved first and last residue. D genes are given only for firm matches. Only some rows state a clone size, as once, few, many or a class for expanded clones.

D gene: TRBD2
J gene: TRBJ2-1
CDR3 length: 15
clone size: .
V gene: TRBV3-1/TRBV3-2
CDR3 protein: CASSRWTSGTNEQFF
CDR3 DNA: TGTGCCAGCAGCCGCTGGACTAGCGGCACCAATGAGCAGTTCTTC

D gene: TRBD2
J gene: TRBJ2-5
CDR3 length: 16
clone size: .
V gene: TRBV27
CDR3 protein: CASSLRTSGDQETQYF
CDR3 DNA: TGTGCCAGCAGTTTAAGGACTAGCGGGGACCAAGAGACCCAGTACTTC

D gene: TRBD1
J gene: TRBJ1-2
CDR3 length: 13
clone size: .
V gene: TRBV3-1/TRBV3-2
CDR3 protein: CASSRDRPYGYTF
CDR3 DNA: TGTGCCAGCAGTCGGGACAGACCCTATGGCTACACCTTC

D gene: .
J gene: TRBJ1-6
CDR3 length: 15
clone size: .
V gene: TRBV7-2
CDR3 protein: CASSLGDTGASPLHF
CDR3 DNA: TGTGCCAGCAGCTTAGGAGACACCGGCGCGTCACCCCTCCACTTT

D gene: TRBD2
J gene: TRBJ2-1
CDR3 length: 18
clone size: .
V gene: TRBV7-9
CDR3 protein: CASSPNPLAGGPRNEQFF
CDR3 DNA: TGTGCCAGCAGCCCTAACCCGCTAGCGGGAGGGCCGAGGAATGAGCAGTTCTTC

D gene: TRBD2
J gene: TRBJ2-1
CDR3 length: 14
clone size: .
V gene: TRBV4-2
CDR3 protein: CASSLSGGYNEQFF
CDR3 DNA: TGTGCCAGCAGCCTGAGCGGGGGGTACAATGAGCAGTTCTTC

D gene: TRBD1
J gene: TRBJ2-3
CDR3 length: 15
clone size: .
V gene: TRBV6-5
CDR3 protein: CASEVGTGLTDTQYF
CDR3 DNA: TGTGCCAGCGAGGTCGGGACAGGGCTTACAGATACGCAGTATTTT

D gene: .
J gene: TRBJ1-5
CDR3 length: 13
clone size: .
V gene: TRBV7-2
CDR3 protein: CASSLAQNQPQHF
CDR3 DNA: TGTGCCAGCAGCTTAGCGCAGAATCAGCCCCAGCATTTT

D gene: .
J gene: TRBJ2-5
CDR3 length: 16
clone size: .
V gene: TRBV5-5
CDR3 protein: CASSLAYTSLQETQYF
CDR3 DNA: TGTGCCAGCAGCTTGGCGTACACTAGCCTGCAAGAGACCCAGTACTTC

D gene: TRBD2
J gene: TRBJ2-1
CDR3 length: 15
clone size: .
V gene: TRBV5-1
CDR3 protein: CASSSSGNLNNEQFF
CDR3 DNA: TGCGCCAGCAGCAGTAGCGGGAACCTAAACAATGAGCAGTTCTTC

D gene: .
J gene: TRBJ2-1
CDR3 length: 12
clone size: once
V gene: TRBV7-9
CDR3 protein: CASRPEGDEQFF
CDR3 DNA: TGTGCCAGCAGACCAGAGGGGGATGAGCAGTTCTTC

D gene: .
J gene: TRBJ2-3
CDR3 length: 15
clone size: .
V gene: TRBV15
CDR3 protein: CATSRVIEVPDTQYF
CDR3 DNA: TGTGCCACCAGCAGAGTTATAGAGGTCCCAGATACGCAGTATTTT

D gene: TRBD2
J gene: TRBJ2-3
CDR3 length: 17
clone size: .
V gene: TRBV5-4
CDR3 protein: CASTSFLAGGRADTQYF
CDR3 DNA: TGTGCCAGCACCTCCTTCCTAGCGGGAGGGCGCGCAGATACGCAGTATTTT

D gene: .
J gene: TRBJ1-1
CDR3 length: 14
clone size: .
V gene: TRBV7-2
CDR3 protein: CASSNGRVNTEAFF
CDR3 DNA: TGTGCCAGCAGCAACGGCAGGGTGAACACTGAAGCTTTCTTT

D gene: TRBD1
J gene: TRBJ1-1
CDR3 length: 17
clone size: .
V gene: TRBV6-2/TRBV6-3
CDR3 protein: CASSYGGQSTLGTEAFF
CDR3 DNA: TGTGCCAGCAGTTACGGGGGACAGTCAACCCTGGGCACTGAAGCTTTCTTT

D gene: TRBD2
J gene: TRBJ2-1
CDR3 length: 16
clone size: .
V gene: TRBV4-2
CDR3 protein: CASSLTVAGDHNEQFF
CDR3 DNA: TGTGCCAGCAGCTTAACCGTAGCGGGGGATCACAATGAGCAGTTCTTC

D gene: TRBD1
J gene: TRBJ1-6
CDR3 length: 14
clone size: .
V gene: TRBV6-2/TRBV6-3
CDR3 protein: CASSFGQGNSPLHF
CDR3 DNA: TGTGCCAGCAGCTTTGGACAGGGGAATTCACCCCTCCACTTT

D gene: .
J gene: TRBJ1-6
CDR3 length: 12
clone size: few
V gene: TRBV2
CDR3 protein: CASREQANPLHF
CDR3 DNA: TGTGCCAGCAGAGAACAGGCAAATCCCCTCCACTTT

D gene: .
J gene: TRBJ2-5
CDR3 length: 15
clone size: .
V gene: TRBV4-1
CDR3 protein: CASSQDLLTQETQYF
CDR3 DNA: TGCGCCAGCAGCCAAGATCTCCTTACCCAGGAGACCCAGTACTTC

D gene: .
J gene: TRBJ2-5
CDR3 length: 16
clone size: .
V gene: TRBV5-6
CDR3 protein: CASSLWTNLYQETQYF
CDR3 DNA: TGTGCCAGCAGCTTGTGGACAAATTTGTACCAAGAGACCCAGTACTTC

D gene: .
J gene: TRBJ2-7
CDR3 length: 13
clone size: .
V gene: TRBV19
CDR3 protein: CASSPGFHGEQYF
CDR3 DNA: TGTGCCAGTAGTCCGGGATTCCATGGCGAGCAGTACTTC

D gene: TRBD1
J gene: TRBJ1-4
CDR3 length: 15
clone size: .
V gene: TRBV9
CDR3 protein: CASSVGDSTNEKLFF
CDR3 DNA: TGTGCCAGCAGCGTAGGGGACAGCACTAATGAAAAACTGTTTTTT

D gene: TRBD1
J gene: TRBJ1-1
CDR3 length: 17
clone size: .
V gene: TRBV18
CDR3 protein: CASSRGQGRGMNTEAFF
CDR3 DNA: TGTGCCAGCTCACGCGGACAGGGTAGGGGTATGAACACTGAAGCTTTCTTT

D gene: .
J gene: TRBJ1-2
CDR3 length: 14
clone size: once
V gene: TRBV2
CDR3 protein: CASSEARGTYGYTF
CDR3 DNA: TGTGCCAGCAGTGAAGCCCGGGGTACCTATGGCTACACCTTC

D gene: TRBD1
J gene: TRBJ1-2
CDR3 length: 13
clone size: .
V gene: TRBV6-5
CDR3 protein: CASRGQGSHGYTF
CDR3 DNA: TGTGCCAGCAGAGGACAGGGAAGCCATGGCTACACCTTC

D gene: TRBD1
J gene: TRBJ1-2
CDR3 length: 12
clone size: .
V gene: TRBV12-5
CDR3 protein: CASGVNRGGYTF
CDR3 DNA: TGTGCTAGTGGTGTGAACAGGGGCGGCTACACCTTC

D gene: TRBD2
J gene: TRBJ2-1
CDR3 length: 13
clone size: once
V gene: TRBV7-8
CDR3 protein: CASSSNLAGEQFF
CDR3 DNA: TGTGCCAGCAGTTCCAACCTAGCGGGGGAGCAGTTCTTC

D gene: .
J gene: TRBJ1-1
CDR3 length: 16
clone size: .
V gene: TRBV9
CDR3 protein: CASSEPHGGQITEAFF
CDR3 DNA: TGTGCCAGCAGCGAGCCCCACGGGGGGCAGATCACTGAAGCTTTCTTT

D gene: TRBD1
J gene: TRBJ2-7
CDR3 length: 14
clone size: .
V gene: TRBV5-4
CDR3 protein: CASSLSYRGYEQYF
CDR3 DNA: TGTGCCAGCAGCTTGTCCTACAGGGGCTACGAGCAGTACTTC

D gene: .
J gene: TRBJ1-1
CDR3 length: 14
clone size: once
V gene: TRBV19
CDR3 protein: CASSIRGMNTEAFF
CDR3 DNA: TGTGCCAGTAGTATAAGGGGCATGAACACTGAAGCTTTCTTT